Below are 23 T cell receptor beta chains sequenced from a single sample in a study of cytomegalovirus exposure and HLA in healthy donors (dated by TCRdb to about 2017). The library was made by the immunoSEQ multiplex PCR assay. For the multiplex PCR, a mixture combining 60 forward primers for TCR Vbeta segments and 13 reverse primers for TCR Jbeta segments was used. This immuneACCESS table, as held by TCRdb, lists in-frame sequences with V and J called but not all clones. Of the missing ones, under half trace to an unresolved V gene in checked studies; the others have no known cause. This sample comprises 95,000 to 100,000 clones, around three quarters of them detected only once. The ten largest clones capture 1.5% to 2.5% of the sample. The sequencing sample was made of PBMCs. The receptors shown here come from a man aged 40-55 years in good health and CMV-seronegative.

The chain combines TRBV7-6 with TRBJ2-7, with 7 bases identical to TRBD1. Germline CDR1 and CDR2: SGHVS and FNYEAQ. The CDR3 length is 13 residues. V was pared by 8 bases and J by 2 bases, with 6 bases of the junction left unmatched. The CDR3 nucleotides are TGTGCCAGCCAGGGGGAACCTACCTACGAGCAGTACTTC. This encodes CASQGEPTYEQYF.

V is TRBV30 and J is TRBJ1-1; D uncertain. Germline lookup yields CDR1 GTSNPN and CDR2 SVGIG (reference sequence). The CDR3 is 15 amino acids. Trimming shortened V by 0 bases and J by 1 base, and 12 bases separated the two germline ends. The CDR3 sequence is CAWSVRSQRNTEAFF. CDR3 sequence (DNA): TGTGCCTGGAGTGTACGGAGTCAGCGGAACACTGAAGCTTTCTTT.

Details on this clone: Germline and junction disagree at one end, which may indicate a read error. The CDR3: CAASRDTGSSYNEQFF. CDR3 in DNA: TGTGCCGCCAGCAGAGATACAGGGAGCTCCTACAATGAGCAGTTCTTC. The chain uses TRBV15 and TRBJ2-1, with D possibly matching TRBD1 (6 bases). CDR3 length: 16 residues. Germline loops: CDR1 LNHNV, CDR2 YYDKDF (reference sequence).

The chain is built from TRBV28 and TRBJ2-7; 8 nucleotides align to TRBD1. The CDR3 covers 12 residues. Germline V gene lookup returns CDR1 MDHEN and CDR2 SYDVKM. The J segment lost 3 bases and the V segment lost 8 bases, leaving 3 bases of the junction unmatched. The CDR3 sequence is CASGGTGYEQYF. CDR3 nucleotides: TGTGCCAGCGGGGGGACAGGCTACGAGCAGTACTTC.

This clone showed up just once. The chain employs TRBV18 and TRBJ1-1, with D unclear. V gave up 6 bases and J gave up 1 base, with 18 bases separating them. The CDR3 is 16 residues long. Germline V gene data show CDR1 as KGHSH and CDR2 as LQKENI. CDR3 sequence: CASSPESRGWNTEAFF. For the CDR3, the DNA is TGTGCCAGCTCCCCCGAAAGTCGGGGATGGAACACTGAAGCTTTCTTT.

This chain uses TRBV14 with TRBJ2-1; D perhaps matches TRBD1 (5 bases). V was cut by 4 bases and J by 5 bases, with 18 bases left in between. The CDR3 is made up of 16 amino acids. Germline V lookup: CDR1 SGHDN, CDR2 FVKESK. The CDR3 is CASSRRQYSPDNEQFF. In DNA form, the CDR3 reads TGTGCCAGCAGCCGCCGACAGTACTCGCCAGACAATGAGCAGTTCTTC.

The CDR3 DNA follows: TGTGCCAGCAGTCCCCGACAGGGGGGCTACGAGCAGTACTTC. Translating gives CASSPRQGGYEQYF. V is TRBV28 and J is TRBJ2-7; 9 bases are a match to TRBD1. V was clipped by 5 bases and J by 3 bases; unmatched bases: 5. The CDR3 covers 14 residues. Germline V gene data show CDR1 as MDHEN and CDR2 as SYDVKM. The full variable domain, in which reference TRBV28 and TRBJ2-7 provide the parts outside the CDR3, is DVKVTQSSRYLVKRTGEKVFLECVQDMDHENMFWYRQDPGLGLRLIYFSYDVKMKEKGDIPEGYSVSREKKERFSLILESASTNQTSMYLCASSPRQGGYEQYFGPGTRLTVT.

This sequence joins TRBV7-9 and TRBJ2-3, with 11 positions matching TRBD2. Looked up from germline, CDR1 is SEHNR and CDR2 is FQNEAQ (reference sequence). V was clipped by 5 bases and J by 9 bases; unmatched bases: 10. This CDR3 contains 15 residues. CDR3 in amino acids: CASSTPSGGTGTQYF. The CDR3 DNA follows: TGTGCCAGCAGCACGCCTAGCGGGGGGACAGGGACGCAGTATTTT. The complete variable domain, with remaining parts taken from reference TRBV7-9 and TRBJ2-3, reads DTGVSQNPRHKITKRGQNVTFRCDPISEHNRLYWYRQTLGQGPEFLTYFQNEAQLEKSRLLSDRFSAERPKGSFSTLEIQRTEQGDSAMYLCASSTPSGGTGTQYFGPGTRLTVL.

CDR3 sequence reads: CASSLTGVSYEQYF. The CDR3 bases are TGTGCCAGCAGCTTGACAGGGGTTTCCTACGAGCAGTACTTC. This sequence joins TRBV7-2 and TRBJ2-7; 8 bases fit TRBD1. The CDR3 loop spans 14 amino acids. Germline CDR1 reads SGHTA; CDR2 reads FQGNSA. V lost 3 bases, J lost 1 base, and 2 bases stayed unmatched.

This clone appeared a few times. The J gene is TRBJ1-1, the V gene TRBV28, with 10 bases fitting TRBD1. This CDR3 has 15 amino acids. The V and J ends lost 6 bases and 0 bases, in that order; junction bases with no gene match: 4. Per germline, CDR1 MDHEN and CDR2 SYDVKM. CDR3 protein: CASSRGTGVNTEAFF. CDR3 DNA: TGTGCCAGCAGCCGAGGGACAGGGGTGAACACTGAAGCTTTCTTT.

The chain is built from TRBV9 and TRBJ2-1; the D gene is possibly TRBD1 (6 bases). The CDR3 loop spans 15 amino acids. The germline gives CDR1 SGDLS, CDR2 YYNGEE. V was pared by 0 bases and J by 3 bases, with 10 bases between. The DNA for the CDR3 is TGTGCCAGCAGCGTAGGGGGACAAAACTACAATGAGCAGTTCTTC. This codes for CASSVGGQNYNEQFF.

This chain connects TRBV20-1 to TRBJ1-2; D is unresolved. Germline V lookup: CDR1 DFQATT, CDR2 SNEGSKA (reference sequence). The CDR3 sequence is 10 residues long. Between the trimmed V and J ends, which lost 3 bases and 5 bases, there was a span of 4 bases. CDR3 region: CSASTYGYTF. In DNA form, the CDR3 reads TGCAGTGCTAGCACATATGGCTACACCTTC.

The rearrangement uses TRBV27 and TRBJ2-7, with 8 bases identical to TRBD1. V trimming: 6 bases; J trimming: 6 bases; junction bases outside the gene matches: 4. The length of the CDR3 is 12 residues. The germline V gene has CDR1 MNHEY and CDR2 SMNVEV (reference sequence). The CDR3: CASSDRGREQYF. The DNA of the CDR3 is TGTGCCAGCAGCGACAGGGGTCGCGAGCAGTACTTC.

To note about this clone: At one boundary the junction diverges from the germline segment, which might be a read error. V and J are TRBV4-3 and TRBJ2-1; 7 positions agree with TRBD1. The CDR3 contains 15 residues. Germline lookup yields CDR1 LGHNA and CDR2 YSLEER. Here the CDR3 DNA reads TGCGCCAGCAACCAAAGTGACAGGGCGGTCGATGAGCAGTTCTTC. Translating it yields CASNQSDRAVDEQFF.

The chain combines TRBV9 with TRBJ2-3, with D possibly TRBD1 on 6 matching bases. Trimming stripped 3 bases from V and 3 bases from J, with 8 bases between. Germline values: CDR1 SGDLS, CDR2 YYNGEE. The CDR3 consists of 13 residues. CDR3 amino acids: CASSAGVTDTQYF. CDR3 DNA sequence: TGTGCCAGCAGCGCAGGGGTTACAGATACGCAGTATTTT.

The chain has TRBV18 and TRBJ2-7; 9 bases map to TRBD1. Germline loops: CDR1 KGHSH, CDR2 LQKENI. The CDR3 length is 15 residues. With 6 bases clipped from V and 5 bases from J, the junction kept 11 bases outside the gene matches. CDR3 amino acids: CASSPGVQGANEQYF. CDR3 sequence (DNA): TGTGCCAGCTCGCCCGGGGTACAGGGGGCTAACGAGCAGTACTTC.

The rearrangement links TRBV7-2 to TRBJ2-2; weak D call: TRBD1 (6 bases). The V gene lost 7 bases and the J gene lost 0 bases, with 12 bases spanning the gap. Germline V gene data show CDR1 as SGHTA and CDR2 as FQGNSA. This CDR3 has 15 residues. Here the CDR3 DNA reads TGTGCCAGCACCTACAGGGATACGAACACCGGGGAGCTGTTTTTT. It yields the protein CASTYRDTNTGELFF.

The chain employs TRBV19 and TRBJ2-7; a weak D match, TRBD1 (6 bases). The CDR3 is 14 amino acids. Trimming left V 6 bases short and J 2 bases short, with 14 bases between. Germline lookup yields CDR1 LNHDA and CDR2 SQIVND (reference sequence). CDR3 nucleotides: TGTGCCAGTAGGTTGGGCAGGGGAACCTACGAGCAGTACTTC. Translating gives CASRLGRGTYEQYF.

The genes are TRBV5-1 and TRBJ2-3; TRBD1 matches at 10 bases. With V trimmed by 4 bases and J by 2 bases, 7 bases remained unmatched. Germline values: CDR1 SGHRS, CDR2 YFSETQ. The CDR3 contains 16 residues. DNA for the CDR3: TGCGCCAGCAGCATCTTGACAGGGGGCATCACAGATACGCAGTATTTT. This codes for CASSILTGGITDTQYF.

The chain is built from TRBV9 and TRBJ2-3; D unresolved. Germline assignment: CDR1 SGDLS and CDR2 YYNGEE. The CDR3 consists of 14 residues. V was cut by 3 bases and J by 0 bases, with 8 bases left in between. The CDR3 DNA reads TGTGCCAGCAGCGAGACAAGAAGCACAGATACGCAGTATTTT. This encodes CASSETRSTDTQYF.

There are a few counts of this clone. The chain has TRBV28 and TRBJ2-4, with a possible D match to TRBD1 (5 bases). Trimming pared 6 bases from V and 1 base from J, leaving 13 bases between. The length of the CDR3 is 15 residues. In germline, CDR1 is MDHEN, CDR2 SYDVKM. This CDR3 reads CASSPVGAAKNIQYF. DNA of the CDR3: TGTGCCAGCAGCCCGGTTGGGGCGGCCAAAAACATTCAGTACTTC.

The chain joins TRBV19 to TRBJ1-1; the D gene is possibly TRBD1 (6 bases). The CDR3 runs to 15 residues. Trimming removed 4 bases from V and 6 bases from J, with 18 bases in between. Germline values: CDR1 LNHDA, CDR2 SQIVND (reference sequence). This CDR3 reads CASSSEGVMWSEAFF. The DNA of the CDR3 is TGTGCCAGTAGTAGTGAGGGGGTGATGTGGTCTGAAGCTTTCTTT.

This chain connects TRBV6-5 to TRBJ2-1, with 13 bases fitting TRBD2. There are 15 residues in the CDR3. V lost 8 bases and J lost 9; bases outside the gene matches: 10. The germline V gene has CDR1 MNHEY and CDR2 SVGAGI. The CDR3 sequence is CASYLRLAGGVEQFF. The CDR3 nucleotides are TGTGCCAGCTATCTGAGACTAGCGGGAGGTGTTGAGCAGTTCTTC.